The 3 T cell receptor beta chains presented below share a single source sample, sequenced in a study of human T cells and chemical hapten exposure. Time point here: patch test 1, 2 weeks after DPC sensitization. Documented treatment: therapeutic diphenylcyclopropenone sensitization with weekly scalp DPC. In TCRdb, the RACE reads were re-called with MiXCR into one record per CDR3 protein. The sample has roughly 360,000 distinct CDR3 sequences; around 5% are singletons. This sample comprised whole blood, obtained in connection with sensitization to the hapten diphenylcyclopropenone (DPC). All receptors derive from a woman aged 45-59 years with alopecia areata. Some clones in this sample may be carry-over from other donors' samples.

The V and J genes are TRBV7-9 and TRBJ2-1; 12 bases match TRBD2. Germline V gene sequence: CDR1 SEHNR, CDR2 FQNEAQ (reference sequence). Trimming cost V 11 bases and J 3 bases; bases outside gene matches: 8. The CDR3 is made up of 15 amino acids. The CDR3 reads CALRLAGAFYNEQFF. DNA of the CDR3: TGTGCCCTCCGACTAGCGGGAGCGTTCTACAATGAGCAGTTCTTC.

This clonotype showed up many times. V and J are TRBV10-2 and TRBJ2-3; possibly TRBD2 for D (6 bases). The CDR3 sequence is 15 residues long. V lost 7 bases and J 0 bases, leaving 14 bases between the germline ends. The germline CDR1 and CDR2 sequences are WSHSY and SAAADI. CDR3 DNA: TGCGCCAGCACGATAGCGGATACTAGCACAGATACGCAGTATTTT. The encoded protein is CASTIADTSTDTQYF.

This clonotype has ten or more counts. This chain joins TRBV27 and TRBJ2-5; D could derive from TRBD1 or TRBD2 (6 bases each). This CDR3 comprises 14 residues. Germline V gives CDR1 MNHEY, CDR2 SMNVEV (reference sequence). Trimming took 1 base from V and 2 from J, leaving 8 bases between them. CDR3 loop: CASSLLGGQETQYF. The CDR3 DNA is TGTGCCAGCAGTTTATTAGGGGGGCAAGAGACCCAGTACTTC.